The entry below gives a single T cell receptor (beta chain) sequence along with its context. Antigen: not known. This sample was taken from a study of graft-versus-host responses after intestinal transplantation. Germline V CDR1 and CDR2: KGHSH, LQKENI. The CDR3 is 16 residues long. V lost 2 bases, J lost 8 bases, and 11 bases stayed unmatched. Sequencing was performed with immunoSEQ multiplex PCR; in TCRdb, only in-frame clones are kept and a portion is missing. This table has approximately 90,000 clones, about four fifths appearing once. The source was unstimulated CD4+ T cells sorted from spleen or lymph node cells, collected before intestinal transplant. This clonotype was sampled from a human donor who received an intestinal transplant. This chain uses TRBV18 with TRBJ2-1; the match to TRBD1 covers 8 bases. The CDR3 DNA is TGTGCCAGCTCACCAGAGGCCGGGCTGGACAGGGATGAGCAGTTCTTC. It translates to CASSPEAGLDRDEQFF.